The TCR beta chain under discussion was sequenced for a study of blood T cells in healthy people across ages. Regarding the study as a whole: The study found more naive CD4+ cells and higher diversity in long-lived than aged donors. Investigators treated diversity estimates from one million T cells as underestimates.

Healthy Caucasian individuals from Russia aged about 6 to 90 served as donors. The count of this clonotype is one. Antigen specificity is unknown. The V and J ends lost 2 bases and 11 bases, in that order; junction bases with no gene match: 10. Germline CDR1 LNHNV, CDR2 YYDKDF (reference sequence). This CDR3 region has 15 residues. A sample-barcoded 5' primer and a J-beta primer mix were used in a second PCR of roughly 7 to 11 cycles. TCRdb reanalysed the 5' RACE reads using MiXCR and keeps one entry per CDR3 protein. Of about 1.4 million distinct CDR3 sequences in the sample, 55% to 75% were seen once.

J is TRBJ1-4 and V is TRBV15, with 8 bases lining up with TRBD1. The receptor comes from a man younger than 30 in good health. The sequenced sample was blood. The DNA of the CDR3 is TGTGCCACCAGCAGACCTTTGGACAGGGTCCTCAAACTGTTTTTT. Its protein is CATSRPLDRVLKLFF.